Following are 28 T cell receptor beta chains from one sample sequenced in a study of blood T cells in healthy people across ages. A second roughly 6 to 12 cycle PCR used barcoded and J-beta primers. MiXCR was run by TCRdb on the 5' RACE reads, yielding one entry per CDR3 protein. The table has some 1.4 million distinct CDR3 sequences, 40% to 50% seen once. Sample: blood. All receptors derive from a woman aged 18-29 years in good health.

This clonotype was picked up a small number of times. The V gene is TRBV7-2, the J gene TRBJ2-7; TRBD2 matches 14 bases. Germline V lookup: CDR1 SGHTA, CDR2 FQGNSA. The CDR3 runs to 17 residues. With V trimmed by 1 base and J by 2 bases, 4 bases remained unmatched. CDR3 nucleotides: TGTGCCAGCAGCTTAGTAAAGGGACTAGCGGGAGCCTACGAGCAGTACTTC. Protein sequence: CASSLVKGLAGAYEQYF.

Ten or more counts support this clonotype. This rearrangement joins TRBV29-1 to TRBJ2-6; D is unclear. Germline V lookup: CDR1 SQVTM, CDR2 ANQGSEA. The CDR3 totals 12 residues. V gave up 4 bases and J gave up 1 base, with 2 bases separating them. In nucleotides, the CDR3 is TGCAGCGTTGGGTCTGGGGCCAACGTCCTGACTTTC. It is translated as CSVGSGANVLTF.

This sequence joins TRBV3-1 and TRBJ2-3; 8 bases are a match to TRBD2. From germline, CDR1 is LGHDT and CDR2 YNNKEL (reference sequence). The CDR3 is 15 amino acids. V dropped 0 bases and J dropped 5; count of bases not matched to a gene: 4. This chain's CDR3 is CASSQEGLGGDTQYF. CDR3 bases: TGTGCCAGCAGCCAAGAGGGACTAGGCGGAGATACGCAGTATTTT.

Notes on this clonotype: Compared with germline, one end of the junction differs, possibly owing to a read error. The chain is built from TRBV27 and TRBJ2-5; D may match TRBD1 or TRBD2 (6 bases each). The CDR3 consists of 14 residues. Per the germline V gene, CDR1 is MNHEY and CDR2 is SMNVEV (reference sequence). This CDR3 is CASSFWGAQETPYF. The CDR3 coding sequence is TGTGCCAGCAGTTTCTGGGGGGCGCAAGAGACCCCGTACTTC.

There are many counts of this clonotype. The chain carries TRBV9 and TRBJ2-1, with 14 bases lining up with TRBD2. This CDR3 has 16 residues. Trimming took 3 bases from V and 8 from J; bases not matched to a gene: 7. Per the germline V gene, CDR1 is SGDLS and CDR2 is YYNGEE. The CDR3 spells CASSGRGTSGRHEQFF. CDR3 in DNA: TGTGCCAGCAGCGGAAGGGGGACTAGCGGGAGACATGAGCAGTTCTTC.

This rearrangement joins TRBV27 to TRBJ1-1; D not resolved. The CDR3 covers 15 residues. Germline V gives CDR1 MNHEY, CDR2 SMNVEV (reference sequence). V was shortened by 1 base and J by 0 bases, with 9 bases between the two germline ends. DNA for the CDR3: TGTGCCAGCAGTTTATTGGACCTCATGAACACTGAAGCTTTCTTT. This gives the protein CASSLLDLMNTEAFF.

The genes are TRBV2 and TRBJ2-1, with TRBD1 matching over 8 bases. This CDR3 contains 16 residues. V lost 5 bases and J lost 8; bases outside the gene matches: 14. CDR1 and CDR2 from the germline V gene are SNHLY and FYNNEI. CDR3: CASSQMDRVSIDEQFF. The CDR3 DNA is TGTGCCAGCAGTCAAATGGACAGGGTATCAATCGATGAGCAGTTCTTC. Looking up the rest from reference TRBV2 and TRBJ2-1 gives the full variable domain: EPEVTQTPSHQVTQMGQEVILRCVPISNHLYFYWYRQILGQKVEFLVSFYNNEISEKSEIFDDQFSVERPDGSNFTLKIRSTKLEDSAMYFCASSQMDRVSIDEQFFGPGTRLTVL.

The CDR3 DNA reads TGTGCCACCAGAGACGGGGGAAGCTCCTACGAGCAGTACTTC. Its protein product is CATRDGGSSYEQYF. The V and J genes are TRBV7-2 and TRBJ2-7; D is perhaps TRBD2 (6 bases). The germline gives CDR1 SGHTA, CDR2 FQGNSA. This CDR3 is built from 14 residues. V lost 10 bases and J 0 bases, leaving 16 bases between the germline ends.

V gene TRBV2 combines with J gene TRBJ2-5; 11 bases match TRBD2. The CDR3 spans 15 residues. Germline values: CDR1 SNHLY, CDR2 FYNNEI. The V gene end was trimmed by 3 bases and the J gene end by 4 bases; junction bases not matched to a gene: 4. The CDR3 is CASSDGLAGLETQYF. The CDR3 nucleotides read TGTGCCAGCAGTGATGGACTAGCGGGCTTAGAGACCCAGTACTTC.

The chain joins TRBV20-1 to TRBJ2-3, with D hard to call. With 6 bases removed from V and 1 base from J, the gap between germline ends came to 20 bases. This CDR3 region has 16 residues. Germline V gene sequence: CDR1 DFQATT, CDR2 SNEGSKA (reference sequence). CDR3 in amino acids: CSAPRLAPGGTDTQYF. In DNA form, the CDR3 reads TGCAGTGCCCCCAGGCTGGCGCCGGGTGGCACAGATACGCAGTATTTT.

V gene TRBV30 combines with J gene TRBJ2-5, with D uncertain. The germline CDR1 and CDR2 sequences are GTSNPN and SVGIG (reference sequence). The CDR3 extends over 13 amino acids. Trimming took 2 bases from V and 0 from J, leaving 7 bases between them. CDR3 region: CAWSQANQETQYF. The CDR3 bases are TGTGCCTGGAGTCAAGCGAACCAAGAGACCCAGTACTTC.

V usage is TRBV7-2 and J usage is TRBJ1-2; 11 bases align to TRBD1. V shed 7 bases and J 8 bases; nucleotides not matched to a gene: 12. Germline assignment: CDR1 SGHTA and CDR2 FQGNSA. There are 15 residues in the CDR3. The CDR3 region has the DNA TGTGCCAGCACCACCCATGGGACAGGGGGGAGGGGCTACACCTTC. Amino acids: CASTTHGTGGRGYTF.

The V and J genes are TRBV3-1 and TRBJ2-1; D call uncertain. The germline V gene encodes CDR1 LGHDT and CDR2 YNNKEL (reference sequence). Deletions cut 4 bases from V and 5 bases from J, with 12 bases between. The CDR3 contains 14 residues. The CDR3 DNA sequence: TGTGCCAGCAGCCCCGACGGATTTAACAATGAGCAGTTCTTC. It translates to CASSPDGFNNEQFF.

The V call is TRBV27, the J call TRBJ1-2; no reliable D call. The V gene lost 3 bases and the J gene lost 8 bases, with 22 bases spanning the gap. Germline V gene sequence: CDR1 MNHEY, CDR2 SMNVEV (reference sequence). The CDR3 spans 16 residues. The CDR3 sequence is CASSFKENGGGSGYTF. The CDR3 bases are TGTGCCAGCAGTTTCAAGGAGAACGGAGGTGGAAGCGGCTACACCTTC.

The V call is TRBV19, the J call TRBJ2-3, with a tentative D call TRBD1 (6 bases). Per germline, CDR1 LNHDA and CDR2 SQIVND (reference sequence). CDR3 length: 15 residues. The V gene lost 6 bases and the J gene lost 1 base, with 14 bases spanning the gap. This CDR3 reads CASRVRGHGTDTQYF. The CDR3 DNA reads as TGTGCCAGTAGGGTCAGGGGACACGGCACAGATACGCAGTATTTT.

This clonotype has only a few counts. In DNA, the CDR3 is TGCGCCAGCAGCCGATTAGCGGGAGGCTTCTCCTACAATGAGCAGTTCTTC. Protein product: CASSRLAGGFSYNEQFF. This chain links TRBV5-1 with TRBJ2-1; 10 bases align to TRBD2. The CDR3 consists of 17 residues. Looked up from germline, CDR1 is SGHRS and CDR2 is YFSETQ. Trimming removed 4 bases from V and 0 bases from J; junction bases left unmatched: 7.

V gene TRBV12-3 or TRBV12-4 combines with J gene TRBJ1-4; D possibly corresponds to TRBD1 (6 bases). The length of the CDR3 is 18 residues. Trimming pared 7 bases from V and 8 bases from J, leaving 29 bases between. The CDR3 DNA reads as TGTGCCAGCATCAAACAGGGCAGGGGTTTATCGGTCGGCGAAAAACTGTTTTTT. Its translation: CASIKQGRGLSVGEKLFF.

This clonotype showed up just a few times. The gene calls are TRBV6-6 and TRBJ2-7, with D possibly TRBD1 on 6 matching bases. The J call could be wrong; TRBJ2-5 is a better fit for the DNA end. This CDR3 region has 12 residues. CDR1 MNHNY and CDR2 SVGAGI come from the germline V gene (reference sequence). The CDR3 region is CASSRTAETQYF. The CDR3 nucleotides read TGTGCCAGCAGCCGGACAGCCGAGACCCAGTACTTC.

The chain carries TRBV20-1 and TRBJ1-5; no clear D. The V end was cut by 0 bases, the J end by 0 bases, with 12 bases between. Germline CDR1 and CDR2: DFQATT and SNEGSKA (reference sequence). The CDR3 runs to 16 residues. CDR3 residues: CSARDETDYSNQPQHF. The DNA for the CDR3 is TGCAGTGCTAGAGATGAGACCGACTATAGCAATCAGCCCCAGCATTTT.

The J gene is TRBJ2-3, the V gene TRBV6-5; D possibly corresponds to TRBD2 (7 bases). V lost 2 bases and J 6 bases, leaving 12 bases between the germline ends. The CDR3 is 14 amino acids. Per germline, CDR1 MNHEY and CDR2 SVGAGI. The DNA of the CDR3 is TGTGCCAGCAGTTACCTGGGGGGGCCGGATACGCAGTATTTT. The encoded protein is CASSYLGGPDTQYF.

This clonotype was picked up a small number of times. The genes are TRBV3-1 and TRBJ2-1; D gene uncertain. Trimming removed 0 bases at V and 4 bases at J, with 13 bases between. Germline V gives CDR1 LGHDT, CDR2 YNNKEL (reference sequence). CDR3 length: 16 residues. CDR3 nucleotides: TGTGCCAGCAGCCAAGAGGGCCAACTCTCATACAATGAGCAGTTCTTC. Its protein is CASSQEGQLSYNEQFF.

This clonotype has a handful of counts. The chain links TRBV6-5 to TRBJ1-2; D might be TRBD1 (5 bases). Trimming stripped 0 bases from V and 4 bases from J, with 9 bases between. Germline values: CDR1 MNHEY, CDR2 SVGAGI. The length of the CDR3 is 14 residues. CDR3 DNA: TGTGCCAGCAGTTACTCGCAGGGCCCCTATGGCTACACCTTC. Its translation is CASSYSQGPYGYTF.

As to this clonotype: This may come from a read error, since a much larger clone is one base off. This chain uses TRBV3-1 with TRBJ2-5; no clear D gene. V gave up 4 bases and J gave up 11 bases, with 14 bases separating them. This CDR3 region has 12 residues. In germline, CDR1 is LGHDT, CDR2 YNNKEL (reference sequence). CDR3: CASSPRNNEQYF. The CDR3 DNA follows: TGTGCCAGCAGCCCCCGTAACAATGAGCAGTACTTC.

This chain links TRBV18 with TRBJ2-1; TRBD1 might be the D (5 bases). CDR1 and CDR2 from the germline V gene are KGHSH and LQKENI. V was trimmed by 4 bases and J by 12 bases, leaving 13 bases between them. CDR3 size: 12 residues. CDR3 DNA sequence: TGTGCCAGCTCACTCCTCTTAGGGGCGCAGTTCTTC. Translated, it gives CASSLLLGAQFF.

For this clonotype: A junction end diverges from the germline sequence, so it may reflect a read error. The chain couples TRBV13 to TRBJ2-5, with D uncertain. The DNA matches TRBJ2-7 better at its end, which makes the J call doubtful. This CDR3 has 15 residues. Germline-derived CDR1 and CDR2 are PRHDT and FYEKMQ (reference sequence). The CDR3 region has the DNA TGTGTCAGCAGCTTAGGTCTTCGGGCAGACTACGAGCAGTACTTC. This gives the protein CVSSLGLRADYEQYF.

This clonotype was found a few times. This chain links TRBV7-2 with TRBJ2-1; no clear D gene. The CDR3 extends over 14 amino acids. Between the trimmed V and J ends, which lost 1 base and 9 bases, there was a span of 13 bases. Germline CDR1 and CDR2: SGHTA and FQGNSA. The CDR3 loop is CASSLGVSAPEQFF. The CDR3 bases are TGTGCCAGCAGCTTAGGGGTATCCGCGCCTGAGCAGTTCTTC. Complete variable domain (other parts from reference TRBV7-2 and TRBJ2-1): GAGVSQSPSNKVTEKGKDVELRCDPISGHTALYWYRQSLGQGLEFLIYFQGNSAPDKSGLPSDRFSAERTGGSVSTLTIQRTQQEDSAVYLCASSLGVSAPEQFFGPGTRLTVL.

This clonotype was picked up a small number of times. The chain combines TRBV6-6 with TRBJ1-6; no firm D call. CDR1 and CDR2 (germline): MNHNY, SVGAGI (reference sequence). The CDR3 totals 14 residues. Trimming cost V 3 bases and J 7 bases, with 10 bases left between them. The CDR3 coding sequence is TGTGCCAGCAGTTATGGGGTCGGGAATTCACCCCTCCACTTT. Its protein product is CASSYGVGNSPLHF.

At least ten counts were recorded for this clonotype. The chain recombines TRBV6-2 or TRBV6-3 with TRBJ2-7; D gene unclear. Germline CDR1 and CDR2: MNHEY and SVGEGT. The CDR3 spans 11 residues. V lost 0 bases and J lost 6, with 3 bases in between. CDR3 sequence reads: CASSYSGEQYF. CDR3 bases: TGTGCCAGCAGTTACTCAGGCGAGCAGTACTTC.